This TCR beta chain comes out of a study of T-cell reconstitution after alpha-beta-depleted transplantation in children. This clonotype was seen a handful of times. Per the germline V gene, CDR1 is MNHEY and CDR2 is SVGAGI. This CDR3 contains 16 residues. Trimming took 0 bases from V and 8 from J; bases not matched to a gene: 9. Molecular barcoding with unique molecular identifiers was used for the TCRbeta library. Each CDR3 protein gets one entry after TCRdb re-called the PCR reads with MiXCR. The sample contains 210,000 or so distinct CDR3 sequences, around 10% of which appear only once. The rearrangement joins TRBV6-5 to TRBJ1-4; 7 bases match TRBD1. Sequencing used PBMCs from the stem cell graft donor, obtained from the stem cell graft. The TCR sequence derives from a human donor who donated a stem cell graft to a child with acute lymphoblastic leukemia. The CDR3, as DNA: TGTGCCAGCAGTTACTCGGGACAGCGGGTCAACGAAAAACTGTTTTTT. It specifies CASSYSGQRVNEKLFF.